What follows is one T cell receptor beta chain and its context. This record comes from a study of blood T cell repertoires in COVID-19. Study-level information: Samples representing acute and convalescent COVID-19 were sourced from the United States, Italy and Spain. The cDNA or gDNA used as material had been derived from T cells, B-cell-depleted T cells, or PBMCs.

V shed 3 bases and J 9 bases; nucleotides not matched to a gene: 11. The V gene's germline CDR1 is LGHNA and CDR2 YSLEER. This CDR3 spans 15 amino acids. Only in-frame clones appear in the TCRdb table, and some are missing; sequencing was by immunoSEQ multiplex PCR. The sample records approximately 150,000 clones, 80% to 90% being singletons. This rearrangement joins TRBV4-3 to TRBJ2-1; TRBD1 agrees at 7 bases. The sequencing input was peripheral blood. This clonotype originated in a woman aged 50 to 60 with active or convalescent COVID-19. CDR3 protein: CASSQGDRDIPEQFF. The CDR3, as DNA: TGCGCCAGCAGCCAGGGGGACAGAGACATCCCTGAGCAGTTCTTC.